This TCR beta chain emerged from a study of graft-versus-host responses after intestinal transplantation. On the study more broadly: Recipients were given multivisceral, liver-intestinal, or isolated intestinal transplants. Recipients across the board were started on anti-thymocyte globulin induction, then kept on tacrolimus and steroids for two to three years.

Study-level findings and limits: Present in recipient marrow, GvH clones included some that appeared first in ileum or blood. Peak circulating GvH clone levels were associated with early post-transplant HvG declines.

This clone was seen more than once but under ten times. Its antigen is still unknown. Sequenced by immunoSEQ multiplex PCR; TCRdb stores in-frame clones only, minus some. The sample comprises 55,000 to 70,000 clones, around 90% of which are singletons, and approximately 2.9% rests with the top ten. CDR1 is SGHRS, CDR2 YFSETQ, per germline. V gave up 0 bases and J gave up 13 bases; unmatched junction bases: 12. The CDR3 totals 14 residues. The starting material was PBMCs, obtained around 120 days after intestinal transplantation. The chain has TRBV5-1 and TRBJ1-2; 7 bases line up with TRBD1. The sequence was obtained from a human patient who received an intestinal transplant, so some T cells may come from the graft donor. CDR3 amino acids: CASSLAGTDRSSTF. CDR3 coding DNA: TGCGCCAGCAGCTTGGCCGGGACAGACCGTTCAAGCACCTTC.